This T cell receptor (beta chain) stems from a study of regulatory T cells in long-lasting Graves disease. In its sample, this clonotype was seen many times. Germline values: CDR1 MNHEY, CDR2 SVGAGI. Trimming shortened V by 0 bases and J by 0 bases, and 12 bases separated the two germline ends. This CDR3 has 16 amino acids. The time point is: newly diagnosed GD, antithyroid drugs for less than 3 months. Following extraction of RNA from PBMCs, that RNA was used to make the TCR library. Arm-PCR with iRepertoire HTBI primers amplified the CDR3 regions for these TCR beta libraries. TCRdb reprocessed the multiplex PCR reads with MiXCR, giving one entry per CDR3 protein. The sample shows hundreds of thousands of distinct CDR3 sequences, under 20% of them seen only once. These data were also filed under a second study, of T cells in Graves' hyperthyroidism and ophthalmopathy.

The V call is TRBV6-5, the J call TRBJ2-7; D unclear. This sample comprised peripheral blood mononuclear cells (PBMCs), obtained at new diagnosis, from a patient treated with antithyroid drugs. This TCR came from a woman aged 25-40 years with Graves disease. The CDR3 DNA is TGTGCCAGCAGTTACTCGTCCTACGAGAACTCCTACGAGCAGTACTTC. Residues: CASSYSSYENSYEQYF.